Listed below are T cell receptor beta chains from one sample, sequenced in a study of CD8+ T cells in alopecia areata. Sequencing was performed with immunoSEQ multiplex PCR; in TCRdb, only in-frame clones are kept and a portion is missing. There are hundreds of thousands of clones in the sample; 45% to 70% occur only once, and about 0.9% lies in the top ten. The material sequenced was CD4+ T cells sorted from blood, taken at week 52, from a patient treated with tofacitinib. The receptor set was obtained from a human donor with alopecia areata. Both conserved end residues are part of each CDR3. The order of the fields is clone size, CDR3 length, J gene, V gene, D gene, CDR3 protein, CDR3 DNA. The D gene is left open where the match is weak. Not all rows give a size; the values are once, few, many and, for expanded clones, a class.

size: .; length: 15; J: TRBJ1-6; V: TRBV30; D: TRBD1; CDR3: CAWMTGRAYNSPLHF; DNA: TGTGCCTGGATGACAGGGAGAGCCTATAATTCACCCCTCCACTTT
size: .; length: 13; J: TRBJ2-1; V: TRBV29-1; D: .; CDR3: CSVDPRRSGEQFF; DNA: TGCAGCGTTGATCCGCGTAGGTCGGGTGAGCAGTTCTTC
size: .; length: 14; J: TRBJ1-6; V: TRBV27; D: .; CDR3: CASSSQGDNSPLHF; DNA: TGTGCCAGCAGTTCCCAGGGAGACAATTCACCCCTCCACTTT
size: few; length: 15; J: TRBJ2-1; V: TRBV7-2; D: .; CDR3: CASILTYRSYNEQFF; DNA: TGTGCCAGCATCCTTACATACCGCTCCTACAATGAGCAGTTCTTC
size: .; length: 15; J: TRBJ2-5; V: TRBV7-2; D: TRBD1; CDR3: CASTIPGQGGETQYF; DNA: TGTGCCAGCACCATCCCGGGACAGGGTGGAGAGACCCAGTACTTC
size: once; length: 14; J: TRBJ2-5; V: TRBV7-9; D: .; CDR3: CASSSVRRGETQYF; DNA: TGTGCCAGCAGCTCCGTGCGTCGGGGAGAGACCCAGTACTTC
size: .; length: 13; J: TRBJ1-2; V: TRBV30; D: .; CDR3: CAWSVSLSYGYTF; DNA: TGTGCCTGGAGTGTAAGCCTTAGTTATGGCTACACCTTC
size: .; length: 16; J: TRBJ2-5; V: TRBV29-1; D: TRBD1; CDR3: CSVTRDRGFIQETQYF; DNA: TGCAGCGTTACAAGGGACAGGGGGTTTATCCAAGAGACCCAGTACTTC
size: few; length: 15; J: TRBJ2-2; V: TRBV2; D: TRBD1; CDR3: CASSGGQANTGELFF; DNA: TGTGCCAGCAGTGGGGGACAGGCGAACACCGGGGAGCTGTTTTTT
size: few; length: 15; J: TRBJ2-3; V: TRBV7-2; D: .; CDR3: CASSLVGRGTDTQYF; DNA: TGTGCCAGCAGCTTAGTCGGCAGGGGCACAGATACGCAGTATTTT
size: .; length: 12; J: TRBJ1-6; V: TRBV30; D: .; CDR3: CAWGRAESPLHF; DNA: TGTGCCTGGGGTAGGGCAGAGTCACCCCTCCACTTT
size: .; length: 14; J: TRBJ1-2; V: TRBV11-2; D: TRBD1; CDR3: CASRREGAYYGYTF; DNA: TGTGCCAGCAGGAGAGAGGGGGCGTATTATGGCTACACCTTC
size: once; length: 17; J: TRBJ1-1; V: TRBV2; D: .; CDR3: CASSEGWNGARDTEAFF; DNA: TGTGCCAGCAGTGAAGGGTGGAACGGGGCTAGAGACACTGAAGCTTTCTTT
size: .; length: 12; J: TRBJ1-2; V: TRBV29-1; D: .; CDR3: CSVEEGNYGYTF; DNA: TGCAGCGTTGAGGAAGGGAACTATGGCTACACCTTC
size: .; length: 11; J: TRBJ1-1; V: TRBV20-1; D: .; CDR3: CSATTWPEAFF; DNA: TGCAGTGCTACGACATGGCCTGAAGCTTTCTTT
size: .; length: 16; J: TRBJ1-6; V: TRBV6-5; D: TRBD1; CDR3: CASSYNTGGFNSPLHF; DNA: TGTGCCAGCAGTTACAATACAGGGGGCTTTAATTCACCCCTCCACTTT
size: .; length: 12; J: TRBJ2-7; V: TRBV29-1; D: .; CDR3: CSVGTGFYEQYF; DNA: TGCAGCGTAGGAACAGGTTTCTACGAGCAGTACTTC
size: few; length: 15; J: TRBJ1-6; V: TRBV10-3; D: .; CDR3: CAISESRGMNSPLHF; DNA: TGTGCCATCAGTGAGTCTAGGGGGATGAATTCACCCCTCCACTTT
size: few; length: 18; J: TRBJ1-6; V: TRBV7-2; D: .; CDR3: CASSLAGLGGSYNSPLHF; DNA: TGTGCCAGCAGCTTAGCGGGGTTGGGGGGATCCTATAATTCACCCCTCCACTTT
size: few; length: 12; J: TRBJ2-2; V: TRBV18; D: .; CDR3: CASSPYAGELFF; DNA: TGTGCCAGCTCACCATACGCCGGGGAGCTGTTTTTT
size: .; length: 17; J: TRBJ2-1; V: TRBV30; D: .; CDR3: CAWSVMRGTVSYNEQFF; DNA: TGTGCCTGGAGTGTAATGAGGGGGACGGTCTCCTACAATGAGCAGTTCTTC
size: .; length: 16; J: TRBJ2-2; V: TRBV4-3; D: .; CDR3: CASSQVRFSNTGELFF; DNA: TGCGCCAGCAGCCAAGTCCGATTTTCTAACACCGGGGAGCTGTTTTTT
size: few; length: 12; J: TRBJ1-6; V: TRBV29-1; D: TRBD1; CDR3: CSARTGDSPLHF; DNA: TGCAGCGCTAGGACAGGGGATTCACCCCTCCACTTT
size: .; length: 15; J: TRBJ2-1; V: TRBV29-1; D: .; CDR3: CSVRNRQFSYNEQFF; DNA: TGCAGCGTTAGAAATAGACAGTTCTCCTACAATGAGCAGTTCTTC
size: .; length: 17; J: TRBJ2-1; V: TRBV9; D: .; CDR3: CASSPYDDLLGYNEQFF; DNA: TGTGCCAGCAGCCCTTACGACGACCTTCTAGGTTACAATGAGCAGTTCTTC
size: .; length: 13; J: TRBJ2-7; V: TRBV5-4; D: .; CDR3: CASSLARGPEQYF; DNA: TGTGCCAGCAGCTTGGCGCGGGGTCCCGAGCAGTACTTC
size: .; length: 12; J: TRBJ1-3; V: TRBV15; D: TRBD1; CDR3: CATSRDQDRVNF; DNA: TGTGCCACCAGCAGAGATCAGGACAGGGTAAATTTT
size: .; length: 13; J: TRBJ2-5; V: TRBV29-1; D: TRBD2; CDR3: CSVIAGGWETQYF; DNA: TGCAGCGTCATAGCGGGGGGTTGGGAGACCCAGTACTTC
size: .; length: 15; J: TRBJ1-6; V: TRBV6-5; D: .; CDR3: CASSTHGGENSPLHF; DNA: TGTGCCAGCAGTACCCATGGAGGGGAAAATTCACCCCTCCACTTT
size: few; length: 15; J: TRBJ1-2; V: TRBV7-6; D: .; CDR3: CASSLAQGLMYGYTF; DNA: TGTGCCAGCAGCTTAGCGCAGGGATTGATGTATGGCTACACCTTC
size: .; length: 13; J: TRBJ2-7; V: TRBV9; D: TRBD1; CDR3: CASSRTGLYEQYF; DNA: TGTGCCAGCAGTAGGACAGGGCTCTACGAGCAGTACTTC
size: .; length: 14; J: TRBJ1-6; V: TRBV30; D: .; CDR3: CAFNGAVNNSPLHF; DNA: TGTGCCTTCAACGGGGCAGTAAATAATTCACCCCTCCACTTT
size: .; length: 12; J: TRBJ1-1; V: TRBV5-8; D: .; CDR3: CASRGGGTEAFF; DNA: TGTGCCAGCAGAGGGGGTGGGACTGAAGCTTTCTTT
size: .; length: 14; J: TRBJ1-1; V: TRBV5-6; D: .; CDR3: CASSLTGLNTEAFF; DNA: TGTGCCAGCAGCTTGACAGGCCTGAACACTGAAGCTTTCTTT
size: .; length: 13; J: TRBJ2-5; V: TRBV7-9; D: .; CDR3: CASSFSSRETQYF; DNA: TGTGCCAGCAGCTTCTCCAGCAGGGAGACCCAGTACTTC
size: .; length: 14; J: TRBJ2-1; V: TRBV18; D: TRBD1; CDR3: CASSPLGQGDEQFF; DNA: TGTGCCAGCTCACCACTTGGACAGGGTGATGAGCAGTTCTTC
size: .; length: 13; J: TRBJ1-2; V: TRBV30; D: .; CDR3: CACRDTHNYGYTF; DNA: TGTGCCTGCCGGGACACGCATAACTATGGCTACACCTTC
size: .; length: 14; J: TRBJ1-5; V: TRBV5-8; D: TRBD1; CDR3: CASSQDRALQPQHF; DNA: TGTGCCAGCAGCCAGGACAGGGCTCTTCAGCCCCAGCATTTT
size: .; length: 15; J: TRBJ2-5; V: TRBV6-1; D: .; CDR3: CASSETSSFWMTQYF; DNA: TGTGCCAGCAGTGAAACTAGTAGTTTTTGGATGACCCAGTACTTC
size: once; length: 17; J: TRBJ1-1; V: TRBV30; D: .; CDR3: CARSPGPLMPMNTEAFF; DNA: TGTGCCCGTTCCCCGGGGCCCTTAATGCCTATGAACACTGAAGCTTTCTTT
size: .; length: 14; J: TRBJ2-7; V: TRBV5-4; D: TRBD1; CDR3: CASSPPGTGGEQYF; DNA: TGTGCCAGCAGCCCACCCGGGACAGGGGGCGAGCAGTACTTC
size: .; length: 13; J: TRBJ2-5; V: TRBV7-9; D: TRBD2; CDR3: CASSLSGGETQYF; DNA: TGTGCCAGCAGCCTCAGCGGGGGAGAGACCCAGTACTTC
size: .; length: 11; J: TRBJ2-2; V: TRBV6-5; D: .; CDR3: CASSSTGELFF; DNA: TGTGCCAGCAGTTCTACCGGGGAGCTGTTTTTT
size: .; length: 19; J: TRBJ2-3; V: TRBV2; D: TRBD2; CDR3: CATIGAGTRAFGSTDTQYF; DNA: TGTGCCACCATAGGAGCCGGGACTAGGGCCTTCGGCAGCACAGATACGCAGTATTTT
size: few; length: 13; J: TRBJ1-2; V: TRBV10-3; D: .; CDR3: CAISDEGNYGYTF; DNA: TGTGCCATCAGTGATGAAGGAAACTATGGCTACACCTTC
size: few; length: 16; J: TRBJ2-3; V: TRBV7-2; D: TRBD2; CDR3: CASSWGASGDTDTQYF; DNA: TGTGCCAGCAGCTGGGGAGCTAGCGGTGACACAGATACGCAGTATTTT
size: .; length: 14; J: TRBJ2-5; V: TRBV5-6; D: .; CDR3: CASSFGTVQETQYF; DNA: TGTGCCAGCAGCTTTGGGACCGTTCAAGAGACCCAGTACTTC
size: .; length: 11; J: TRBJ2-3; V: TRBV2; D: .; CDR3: CATKDQDTQYF; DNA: TGTGCCACCAAGGATCAAGATACGCAGTATTTT
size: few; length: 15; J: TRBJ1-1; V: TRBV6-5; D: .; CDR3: CASSRREGGNTEAFF; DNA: TGTGCCAGCAGCCGCAGGGAGGGTGGCAACACTGAAGCTTTCTTT
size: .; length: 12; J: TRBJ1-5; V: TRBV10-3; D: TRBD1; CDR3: CATRGSGQPQHF; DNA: TGTGCCACCAGGGGGTCGGGACAGCCCCAGCATTTT
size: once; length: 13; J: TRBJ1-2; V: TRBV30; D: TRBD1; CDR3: CAWSGDRESGYTF; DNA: TGTGCCTGGAGCGGGGACAGGGAATCTGGCTACACCTTC
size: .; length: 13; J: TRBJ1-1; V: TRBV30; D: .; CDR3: CAWNRAVGTEAFF; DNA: TGTGCCTGGAACCGGGCGGTCGGCACTGAAGCTTTCTTT
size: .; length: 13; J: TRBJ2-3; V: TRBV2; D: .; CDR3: CASSGPGLDTQYF; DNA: TGTGCCAGCAGTGGACCGGGTCTGGATACGCAGTATTTT
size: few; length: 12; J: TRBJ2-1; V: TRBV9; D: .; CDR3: CASSVGYNEQFF; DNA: TGTGCCAGCAGCGTAGGGTACAATGAGCAGTTCTTC
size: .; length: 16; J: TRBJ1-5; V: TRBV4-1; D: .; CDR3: CASSQVREGPNQPQHF; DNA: TGCGCCAGCAGCCAAGTTAGGGAGGGGCCAAATCAGCCCCAGCATTTT
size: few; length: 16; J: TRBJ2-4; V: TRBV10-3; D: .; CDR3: CAISESQGLAKNIQYF; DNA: TGTGCCATCAGTGAGTCGCAGGGACTAGCCAAAAACATTCAGTACTTC
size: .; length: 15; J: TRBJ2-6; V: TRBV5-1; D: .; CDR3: CASSPGSSGANVLTF; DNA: TGCGCCAGCAGCCCAGGGAGCTCTGGGGCCAACGTCCTGACTTTC